Presented here are 17 T cell receptor beta chains from one specimen sequenced in a study of CXCR3-negative and CXCR3-positive naive CD8 T cells. These receptors have no known antigen. With UMI labels, 5' RACE was used to prepare the TRB cDNA libraries. TCRdb reprocessed the 5' RACE reads and reports one entry per CDR3 protein, with no DNA. Its clone listing holds 150,000 or so distinct CDR3 sequences. Study conclusions and caveats: CXCR3-negative naive cells had less hydrophobic TRB CDR3s than did CXCR3-positive naive cells.

Sequenced material: naive CXCR3+ CD8+ T cells from blood. Subset reported: CD45RO-CCR7+CD27+CD95- naive CD8+ T cells expressing CXCR3 (TNR3+). All receptors derive from a human donor in good health. Some clones in this sample may be carry-over from other donors' samples.

The chain joins TRBV28 to TRBJ2-3; without DNA, the TCRdb call of TRBD1 cannot be checked. Germline V gives CDR1 MDHEN, CDR2 SYDVKM. CDR3 length: 13 residues. This CDR3 is CASEGGAADTQYF.

The CDR3: CASSLSGRYNEQFF. The chain has TRBV7-6 and TRBJ2-1. Looked up from germline, CDR1 is SGHVS and CDR2 is FNYEAQ. This CDR3 comprises 14 residues.

The V call is TRBV7-9, the J call TRBJ2-1. CDR3 length: 13 residues. The germline gives CDR1 SEHNR, CDR2 FQNEAQ (reference sequence). The CDR3 sequence: CASSLYKGNEQFF.

The V call is TRBV3-1, the J call TRBJ2-2; checking the TCRdb D call of TRBD1 is not possible without DNA. This CDR3 spans 17 amino acids. CDR1 LGHDT and CDR2 YNNKEL come from the germline V gene (reference sequence). CDR3 residues: CASSQDQDISNTGELFF.

V usage is TRBV11-2 and J usage is TRBJ1-1; TCRdb gives TRBD1 as the D gene, but with no DNA this cannot be confirmed. The CDR3 covers 13 residues. Germline CDR1 and CDR2: SGHAT and FQNNGV. The CDR3 here is CASSYQGNTEAFF.

The rearrangement joins TRBV27 to TRBJ1-1; with no DNA, the TCRdb D assignment of TRBD1 cannot be verified. CDR3 size: 14 residues. The germline V gene encodes CDR1 MNHEY and CDR2 SMNVEV (reference sequence). CDR3 sequence: CASTPGIMNTEAFF.

CDR3 protein: CASTQGVGNQPQHF. J is TRBJ1-5 and V is TRBV6-2 or TRBV6-3; TCRdb's D call of TRBD1 is untestable without DNA. There are 14 residues in the CDR3. Germline-derived CDR1 and CDR2 are MNHEY and SVGEGT.

V and J are TRBV4-3 and TRBJ2-7. CDR3 length: 14 residues. From germline, CDR1 is LGHNA and CDR2 YSLEER. Here the CDR3 reads CASSQDLGDPMIRF.

The V call is TRBV28, the J call TRBJ2-2; TCRdb outputs TRBD2, but without DNA this stays unchecked. This CDR3 region has 13 residues. Germline-derived CDR1 and CDR2 are MDHEN and SYDVKM. CDR3: CASSRPGLGELFF.

The CDR3 reads CASSQGIGRVHGYTF. The V call is TRBV3-1, the J call TRBJ1-2. CDR3 size: 15 residues. In germline, CDR1 is LGHDT, CDR2 YNNKEL (reference sequence).

The chain combines TRBV7-9 with TRBJ2-1; there is no DNA to check the TCRdb D call of TRBD2. CDR3 length equals 15 residues. Looked up from germline, CDR1 is SEHNR and CDR2 is FQNEAQ (reference sequence). The CDR3 here is CASSSRAGGFNEQFF.

The rearrangement uses TRBV4-3 and TRBJ2-7; TCRdb designates TRBD1, a call that cannot be tested without DNA. This CDR3 comprises 14 residues. Germline V lookup: CDR1 LGHNA, CDR2 YSLEER. CDR3 amino acids: CASSQGTNYYEQYF.

CDR3 protein: CASSLGRAGSNQTQYF. The V and J genes are TRBV13 and TRBJ2-5; lacking DNA, the TRBD2 call made by TCRdb goes unchecked. CDR3 length equals 16 residues. The germline V gene has CDR1 PRHDT and CDR2 FYEKMQ (reference sequence).

The gene calls are TRBV11-2 and TRBJ2-1; the D call from TCRdb, TRBD2, cannot be confirmed without DNA. Germline V gene lookup returns CDR1 SGHAT and CDR2 FQNNGV. CDR3 length: 15 residues. Here the CDR3 reads CASTHGGALFNEQFF.

The rearrangement links TRBV28 to TRBJ2-7; with no DNA, the TCRdb D assignment of TRBD2 cannot be verified. The CDR3 consists of 13 residues. Germline V gene data show CDR1 as MDHEN and CDR2 as SYDVKM. This CDR3 reads CASSMILASEQYF.

This chain joins TRBV28 and TRBJ2-1. In germline, CDR1 is MDHEN, CDR2 SYDVKM. There are 12 residues in the CDR3. Here the CDR3 reads CASSFPVNEQFF.

The chain recombines TRBV7-6 with TRBJ2-5; the D call from TCRdb, TRBD2, cannot be confirmed without DNA. This CDR3 is built from 14 residues. The germline gives CDR1 SGHVS, CDR2 FNYEAQ. This CDR3 is CASSPNAVLETQYF.